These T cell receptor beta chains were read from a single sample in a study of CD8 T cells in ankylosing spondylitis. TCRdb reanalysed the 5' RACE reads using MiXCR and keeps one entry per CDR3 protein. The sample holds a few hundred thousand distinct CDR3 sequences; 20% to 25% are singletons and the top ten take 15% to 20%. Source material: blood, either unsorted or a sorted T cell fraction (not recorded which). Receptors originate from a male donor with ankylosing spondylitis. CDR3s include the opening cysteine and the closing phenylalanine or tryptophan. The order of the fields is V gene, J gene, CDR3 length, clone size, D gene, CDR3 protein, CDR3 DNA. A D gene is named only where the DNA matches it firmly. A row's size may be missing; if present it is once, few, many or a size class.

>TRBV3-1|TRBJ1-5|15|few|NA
CASSRGTVSNQPQHF
TGTGCCAGCAGCCGGGGCACGGTGAGCAATCAGCCCCAGCATTTT
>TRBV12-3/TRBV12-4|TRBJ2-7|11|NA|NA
CASSSSHEQYF
TGTGCCAGCAGTTCCTCTCACGAGCAGTACTTC
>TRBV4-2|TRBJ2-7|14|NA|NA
CASSQLGGLREQYF
TGTGCCAGCAGCCAGCTAGGGGGGCTGCGCGAGCAGTACTTC
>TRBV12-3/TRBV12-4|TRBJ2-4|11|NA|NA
CASTLRGVQYF
TGTGCCAGCACCTTACGGGGCGTTCAGTACTTC
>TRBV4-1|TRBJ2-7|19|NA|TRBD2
CASSQPYRTSGRGSYEQYF
TGCGCCAGCAGCCAACCTTATCGGACTAGCGGGAGGGGATCCTACGAGCAGTACTTC
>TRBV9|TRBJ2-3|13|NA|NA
CASSGEGTDTQYF
TGTGCCAGCAGCGGAGAGGGAACAGATACGCAGTATTTT
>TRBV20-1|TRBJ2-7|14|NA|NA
CSASRGGRGYEQYF
TGCAGTGCTAGCAGGGGCGGGAGAGGCTACGAGCAGTACTTC
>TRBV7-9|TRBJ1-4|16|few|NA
CASSSNSGATNEKLFF
TGTGCCAGCAGCTCCAACTCAGGCGCAACTAATGAAAAACTGTTTTTT
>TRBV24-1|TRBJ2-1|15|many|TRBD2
CATRGTSGTLNEQFF
TGTGCCACCAGAGGGACTAGCGGAACCCTCAATGAGCAGTTCTTC
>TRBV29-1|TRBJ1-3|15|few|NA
CSAVRDPGSGNTIYF
TGCAGCGCCGTCCGGGACCCGGGCTCTGGAAACACCATATATTTT
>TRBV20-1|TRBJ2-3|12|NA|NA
CSAGTDGETQYF
TGCAGTGCCGGGACGGACGGCGAGACGCAGTATTTT
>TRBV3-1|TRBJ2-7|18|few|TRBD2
CASSQPGLAGERSYEQYF
TGTGCCAGCAGCCAACCCGGACTAGCGGGAGAGAGGTCCTACGAGCAGTACTTC
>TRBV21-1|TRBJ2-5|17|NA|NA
CASSKVLLGPIQETQYF
TGTGCCAGCAGCAAAGTACTGCTTGGTCCCATCCAAGAGACCCAGTACTTC
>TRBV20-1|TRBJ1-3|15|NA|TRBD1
CSARNLQGTGNTIYF
TGCAGTGCTAGAAATTTACAGGGGACGGGAAACACCATATATTTT
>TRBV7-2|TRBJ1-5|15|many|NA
CASSLDGSSNQPQHF
TGTGCCAGCAGCTTAGACGGGAGTTCCAATCAGCCCCAGCATTTT
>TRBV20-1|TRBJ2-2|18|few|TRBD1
CSAETGASLTNNTGELFF
TGCAGTGCTGAGACAGGGGCGTCCCTAACCAATAACACCGGGGAGCTGTTTTTT
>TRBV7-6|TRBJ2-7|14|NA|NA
CASSYRDGPYEQYF
TGTGCCAGCAGCTACAGGGACGGACCCTACGAGCAGTACTTC
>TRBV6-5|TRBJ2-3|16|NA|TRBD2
CASSYGLATTTDTQYF
TGTGCCAGCAGTTACGGACTAGCGACAACCACAGATACGCAGTATTTT
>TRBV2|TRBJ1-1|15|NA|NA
CARRGWGGMNTEAFF
TGTGCCAGAAGGGGCTGGGGGGGTATGAACACTGAAGCTTTCTTT
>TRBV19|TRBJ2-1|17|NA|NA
CASSGRDRIPPRNEQFF
TGTGCCAGTAGTGGTAGGGACCGTATCCCCCCCCGTAATGAGCAGTTCTTC
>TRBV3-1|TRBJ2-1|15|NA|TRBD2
CASSLTSGGINEQFF
TGTGCCAGCAGCCTCACTAGCGGGGGAATCAATGAGCAGTTCTTC
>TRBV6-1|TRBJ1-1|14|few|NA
CASQRTFPNTEAFF
TGTGCCAGCCAAAGGACATTTCCGAACACTGAAGCTTTCTTT
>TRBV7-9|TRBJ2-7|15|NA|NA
CASSLSQGGSYEQCF
TGTGCCAGCAGCTTGAGCCAGGGAGGCTCCTACGAGCAGTGCTTC
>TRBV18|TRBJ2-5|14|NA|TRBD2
CASSPVSGKETQYF
TGTGCCAGCTCGCCAGTTAGCGGGAAGGAGACCCAGTACTTC
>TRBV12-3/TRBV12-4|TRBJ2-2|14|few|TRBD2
CASRPAGGIGELFF
TGTGCCAGCAGGCCAGCGGGAGGAATCGGGGAGCTGTTTTTT
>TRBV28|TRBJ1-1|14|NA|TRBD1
CASTVQGARLRAFF
TGTGCCAGCACCGTACAGGGGGCGCGACTCCGAGCTTTCTTT
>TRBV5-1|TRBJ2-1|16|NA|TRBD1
CASSSYGTGANNEQFF
TGCGCCAGCAGCTCCTACGGGACAGGGGCGAACAATGAGCAGTTCTTC
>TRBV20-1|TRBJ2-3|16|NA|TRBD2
CSARGGLAGGADTQYF
TGCAGTGCTAGAGGGGGACTAGCGGGAGGGGCAGATACGCAGTATTTT
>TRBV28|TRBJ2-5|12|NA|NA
CASSILVETQYF
TGTGCCAGCAGCATACTGGTAGAGACCCAGTACTTC
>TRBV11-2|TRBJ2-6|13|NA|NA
CASSTWGANVLTF
TGTGCCAGCAGTACTTGGGGGGCCAACGTCCTGACTTTC
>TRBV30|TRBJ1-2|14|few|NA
CAWRRRGTNYGYTF
TGTGCCTGGAGACGAAGAGGGACTAACTATGGCTACACCTTC
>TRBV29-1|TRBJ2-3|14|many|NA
CSVLSWGREDTQYF
TGCAGCGTTCTCTCATGGGGAAGGGAAGATACGCAGTATTTT
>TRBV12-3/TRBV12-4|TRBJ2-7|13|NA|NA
CASGRTVSYEQYF
TGTGCCAGCGGCAGAACCGTCTCCTACGAGCAGTACTTC
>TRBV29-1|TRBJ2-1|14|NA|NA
CSLVGGSSYNEQFF
TGCAGCCTTGTTGGAGGGAGCTCCTACAATGAGCAGTTCTTC
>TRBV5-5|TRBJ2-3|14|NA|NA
CARGPGLYTDTQYF
TGTGCCAGGGGCCCCGGGCTCTACACAGATACGCAGTATTTT
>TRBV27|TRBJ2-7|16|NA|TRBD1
CASSTPGQGAGYEQYF
TGTGCCAGCAGTACCCCGGGACAGGGGGCAGGATACGAGCAGTACTTC
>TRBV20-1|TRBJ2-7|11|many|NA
CSASAIYEQYF
TGCAGTGCTAGTGCTATCTACGAGCAGTACTTC
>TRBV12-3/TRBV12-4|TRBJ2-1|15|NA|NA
CASSLIWGRVKKEFF
TGTGCCAGCAGTTTAATTTGGGGGCGAGTGAAAAAGGAGTTCTTC
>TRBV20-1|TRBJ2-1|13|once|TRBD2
CSARAGVINEQFF
TGCAGTGCTAGGGCGGGAGTTATAAATGAGCAGTTCTTC
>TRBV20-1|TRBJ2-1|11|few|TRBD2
CKGLAGHEQFF
TGCAAAGGACTAGCGGGACATGAGCAGTTCTTC
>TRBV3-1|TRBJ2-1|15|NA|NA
CASSRQARSYNEQFF
TGTGCCAGCAGCCGCCAGGCTCGCTCCTACAATGAGCAGTTCTTC
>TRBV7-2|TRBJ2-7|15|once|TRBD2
CASSLYTSGSYEQYF
TGTGCCAGCAGCCTCTACACTAGCGGGAGTTACGAGCAGTACTTC
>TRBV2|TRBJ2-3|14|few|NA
CASTPGLGTDTQYF
TGTGCCAGCACCCCCGGGCTGGGCACAGATACGCAGTATTTT
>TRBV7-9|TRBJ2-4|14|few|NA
CASSLATAKNIQYF
TGTGCCAGCAGCTTAGCTACAGCCAAAAACATTCAGTACTTC
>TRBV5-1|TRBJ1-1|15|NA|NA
CASSWGGSGDTEAFF
TGCGCCAGCAGCTGGGGGGGGTCCGGGGACACTGAAGCTTTCTTT
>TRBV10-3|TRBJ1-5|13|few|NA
CAISADNDQPQHF
TGTGCCATCAGCGCAGACAACGATCAGCCCCAGCATTTT
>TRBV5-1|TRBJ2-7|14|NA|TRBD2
CASSLVSSGYEQYF
TGCGCCAGCAGCTTGGTTTCTAGCGGATACGAGCAGTACTTC
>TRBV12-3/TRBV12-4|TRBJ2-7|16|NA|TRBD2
CASSFQASGNTYEQYF
TGTGCCAGCAGTTTTCAGGCTAGCGGGAATACCTACGAGCAGTACTTC
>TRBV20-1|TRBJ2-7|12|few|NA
CSGYGGGYEQYF
TGCAGTGGATATGGGGGAGGCTACGAGCAGTACTTC
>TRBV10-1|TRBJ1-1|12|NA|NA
CASSEGKTEAFF
TGCGCCAGCAGTGAAGGCAAAACTGAAGCTTTCTTT
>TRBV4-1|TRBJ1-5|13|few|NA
CASSQEWRQPQHF
TGCGCCAGCAGCCAAGAATGGAGGCAGCCCCAGCATTTT
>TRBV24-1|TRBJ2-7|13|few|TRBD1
CATSGDRAYEQYF
TGTGCCACCAGTGGAGACAGGGCCTACGAGCAGTACTTC
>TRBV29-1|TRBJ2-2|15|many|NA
CSVVKGGGPTGELFF
TGCAGCGTTGTAAAAGGGGGAGGGCCGACCGGGGAGCTGTTTTTT
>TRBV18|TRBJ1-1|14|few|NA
CASSSGQQNTEAFF
TGTGCCAGCTCAAGTGGACAGCAGAACACTGAAGCTTTCTTT
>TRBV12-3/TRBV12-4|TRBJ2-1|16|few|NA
CASTDTFNHSYNEQFF
TGTGCCAGCACGGATACCTTTAACCATTCCTACAATGAGCAGTTCTTC
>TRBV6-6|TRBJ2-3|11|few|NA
CASRSADTQYF
TGTGCCAGCAGGTCCGCCGATACGCAGTATTTT
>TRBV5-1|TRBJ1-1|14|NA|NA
CASSLEVGNTEAFF
TGCGCCAGCAGCTTGGAGGTTGGGAACACTGAAGCTTTCTTT
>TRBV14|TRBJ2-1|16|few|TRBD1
CASSQTGTGPYNEQFF
TGTGCCAGCAGCCAGACCGGGACAGGTCCCTACAATGAGCAGTTCTTC